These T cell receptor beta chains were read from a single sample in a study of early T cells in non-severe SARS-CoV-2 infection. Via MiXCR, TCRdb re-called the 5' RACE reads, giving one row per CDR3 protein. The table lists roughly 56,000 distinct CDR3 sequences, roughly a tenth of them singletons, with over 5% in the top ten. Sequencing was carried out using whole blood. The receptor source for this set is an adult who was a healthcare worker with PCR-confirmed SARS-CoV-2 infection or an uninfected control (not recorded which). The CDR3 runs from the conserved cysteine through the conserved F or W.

CDR3 protein: CASSFGTGGYEQYF; V gene: TRBV6-1
CDR3 protein: CASSVVAGGFGEQFF; V gene: TRBV6-4
CDR3 protein: CATSRISGYRETQYF; V gene: TRBV15
CDR3 protein: CASSPIYEFTGELFF; V gene: TRBV9
CDR3 protein: CSALDPLLGTTNEKLFF; V gene: TRBV20-1
CDR3 protein: CASSSSTGHGEAFF; V gene: TRBV13
CDR3 protein: CASRLPGADTQYF; V gene: TRBV6-2/TRBV6-3
CDR3 protein: CASSPWGYEQYF; V gene: TRBV18
CDR3 protein: CASNWQDNSPLHF; V gene: TRBV4-1
CDR3 protein: CASSPGTSGSVAYEQYF; V gene: TRBV7-6
CDR3 protein: CASSLVFPGLDTQYF; V gene: TRBV11-2
CDR3 protein: CASSRGLQGKTQYF; V gene: TRBV5-1
CDR3 protein: CSSDRGNYEQYF; V gene: TRBV20-1
CDR3 protein: CASSRTDRDGELFF; V gene: TRBV5-1
CDR3 protein: CASSLSDRRYNEQFF; V gene: TRBV27
CDR3 protein: CASSLAGNNYGYTF; V gene: TRBV7-2
CDR3 protein: CASSQGMSLYNEQFF; V gene: TRBV7-2
CDR3 protein: CSGSITRQTQYF; V gene: TRBV20-1
CDR3 protein: CAISSGQGAGSPLHF; V gene: TRBV10-3
CDR3 protein: CAISGLATDTQYF; V gene: TRBV10-3
CDR3 protein: CASSLGQGHTYEQYF; V gene: TRBV5-4
CDR3 protein: CASSGQGALTDTQYF; V gene: TRBV9
CDR3 protein: CASSQDVGAGRLFTSSYNEQFF; V gene: TRBV3-1
CDR3 protein: CSASGAGTDTQYF; V gene: TRBV20-1
CDR3 protein: CASAGLYEQYF; V gene: TRBV27
CDR3 protein: CASSLAGRVNTEAFF; V gene: TRBV12-3/TRBV12-4
CDR3 protein: CASSDYYGYTF; V gene: TRBV27
CDR3 protein: CASSLLGRAEAFF; V gene: TRBV27
CDR3 protein: CSGLMNTEAFF; V gene: TRBV29-1
CDR3 protein: CASSPWTGGNEQYF; V gene: TRBV9
CDR3 protein: CASSFSQGEYNEQFF; V gene: TRBV7-9
CDR3 protein: CAWSVTYGTPGQPQHF; V gene: TRBV30